Listed here are 23 T cell receptor beta chains from one sample, sequenced in a study of T cells in narcolepsy. Repertoires were generated with immunoSEQ multiplex PCR, while TCRdb's copy carries only in-frame clones and drops some. The sample contains around 18,000 clones, roughly 72% of which appear only once. The sequenced sample consisted of CD45RA- memory CD8+ T cells from PBMCs. All receptors derive from a human donor with narcolepsy.

About this clone itself: A read error may account for a junction end that differs from germline. V usage is TRBV6-1 and J usage is TRBJ2-1; a weak D match, TRBD2 (5 bases). Germline CDR1 reads MNHNS; CDR2 reads SASEGT. The length of the CDR3 is 12 residues. CDR3: CASKQGDYEQLF. The CDR3 nucleotides read TGTGCCAGCAAACAAGGTGACTATGAGCAGCTCTTC.

This clone was counted a few times. This chain links TRBV4-1 with TRBJ2-5; the D is unclear. Germline V gene data show CDR1 as MGHRA and CDR2 as YSYEKL. The germline V and J ends were trimmed by 0 bases and 7 bases, with 12 bases remaining between them. This CDR3 region has 14 residues. The CDR3 region is CASSQDYTGLTQYF. CDR3 DNA: TGCGCCAGCAGCCAAGATTACACGGGCTTGACCCAGTACTTC.

The rearrangement links TRBV18 to TRBJ1-2; 10 nucleotides match TRBD1. The CDR3 totals 15 residues. The V gene end was trimmed by 0 bases and the J gene end by 8 bases; junction bases not matched to a gene: 6. In germline, CDR1 is KGHSH, CDR2 LQKENI. The CDR3 region has the DNA TGTGCCAGCTCACCACCGTGGGACAGGGGAAGAGGCTACACCTTC. It specifies CASSPPWDRGRGYTF. The full variable domain, in which reference TRBV18 and TRBJ1-2 provide the parts outside the CDR3, is NAGVMQNPRHLVRRRGQEARLRCSPMKGHSHVYWYRQLPEEGLKFMVYLQKENIIDESGMPKERFSAEFPKEGPSILRIQQVVRGDSAAYFCASSPPWDRGRGYTFGSGTRLTVV.

This clone occurred a few times. The chain uses TRBV19 and TRBJ1-1, with 8 nucleotides matching TRBD1. There are 14 residues in the CDR3. Germline-derived CDR1 and CDR2 are LNHDA and SQIVND (reference sequence). With 6 bases clipped from V and 2 bases from J, the junction kept 5 bases outside the gene matches. The CDR3 reads CASSATGVNTEAFF. The CDR3 DNA follows: TGTGCCAGTAGCGCGACAGGGGTAAACACTGAAGCTTTCTTT.

CDR3 DNA: TGTGCCAGCAGCAGACAGGGAACTAATGAAAAACTGTTTTTT. Its translation is CASSRQGTNEKLFF. V is TRBV14 and J is TRBJ1-4; TRBD1 aligns across 7 bases. The ends lost 5 bases at V and 1 base at J; junction bases unmatched: 1. The germline V gene encodes CDR1 SGHDN and CDR2 FVKESK. The CDR3 has 14 residues.

The gene calls are TRBV6-5 and TRBJ2-1, with 10 bases lining up with TRBD2. Unmatched junction bases numbered 11, after V lost 7 bases and J lost 8 bases. Germline loops: CDR1 MNHEY, CDR2 SVGAGI. The CDR3 runs to 15 residues. CDR3 amino acids: CASTLSGRLIDEQFF. CDR3 nucleotide sequence: TGTGCCAGCACCCTTAGCGGGAGGCTCATAGATGAGCAGTTCTTC.

J is TRBJ1-1 and V is TRBV2; possible D gene TRBD1, 5 bases. This CDR3 region has 13 residues. CDR1 is SNHLY, CDR2 FYNNEI, per germline. Trimming cost V 6 bases and J 8 bases, with 16 bases left between them. The CDR3 protein is CASSGARAAEAFF. The CDR3 DNA is TGTGCCAGCAGCGGAGCCAGGGCGGCGGAAGCTTTCTTT.

The chain links TRBV25-1 to TRBJ2-3, with D unresolved. CDR3 length: 13 amino acids. CDR1 is MGHDK and CDR2 is SYGVNS in the germline V gene. V dropped 8 bases and J dropped 2 bases, with 11 bases sitting between them. CDR3 loop: CASALPSTDTQYF. The CDR3 region has the DNA TGTGCCAGCGCACTCCCGTCCACAGATACGCAGTATTTT. Full variable domain (rest looked up from reference TRBV25-1 and TRBJ2-3): EADIYQTPRYLVIGTGKKITLECSQTMGHDKMYWYQQDPGMELHLIHYSYGVNSTEKGDLSSESTVSRIRTEHFPLTLESARPSHTSQYLCASALPSTDTQYFGPGTRLTVL.

This clone came up a few times. The chain joins TRBV5-6 to TRBJ2-5; a weak D match, TRBD2 (5 bases). This CDR3 has 13 residues. The V end lost 6 bases, the J end lost 4 bases, and 13 bases lay between the germline ends. The V gene's germline CDR1 is SGHDT and CDR2 YYEEEE. In DNA, the CDR3 is TGTGCCAGCACCCGAGGGCTCATAGAGACCCAGTACTTC. Protein sequence: CASTRGLIETQYF.

The chain uses TRBV7-3 and TRBJ1-1; unclear D gene. Germline values: CDR1 SGHTA, CDR2 FQGTGA. This CDR3 contains 13 residues. The V gene lost 4 bases and the J gene lost 3 bases, with 9 bases spanning the gap. This CDR3 reads CASSYAVYTEAFF. DNA of the CDR3: TGTGCCAGCAGCTACGCCGTGTACACTGAAGCTTTCTTT.

The chain couples TRBV28 to TRBJ2-5, with D possibly being TRBD2 (6 bases). Germline V gene data show CDR1 as MDHEN and CDR2 as SYDVKM. This CDR3 comprises 15 residues. V shed 8 bases and J shed 5 bases, with 21 bases lying between them. The CDR3 region is CASSLVAEFGETQYF. CDR3 sequence (DNA): TGTGCCAGCTCATTGGTAGCGGAATTCGGGGAGACCCAGTACTTC.

The chain is built from TRBV9 and TRBJ2-3; 8 nucleotides match TRBD2. The germline V gene encodes CDR1 SGDLS and CDR2 YYNGEE. The CDR3 has 13 residues. V dropped 9 bases and J dropped 1; count of bases not matched to a gene: 4. The CDR3, as DNA: TGTGCCACCAACGGGGGGGGCACAGATACGCAGTATTTT. Translating gives CATNGGGTDTQYF.

The chain has TRBV5-5 and TRBJ2-7; D remains unclear. V lost 1 base and J lost 0, with 11 bases in between. The CDR3 length is 15 residues. The germline V gene has CDR1 SGHKS and CDR2 YYEKEE (reference sequence). CDR3 residues: CASSLYHTNSYEQYF. Written as DNA, the CDR3 is TGTGCCAGCAGCTTGTACCACACAAACTCCTACGAGCAGTACTTC.

V gene TRBV14 combines with J gene TRBJ2-7, with 11 bases lining up with TRBD2. CDR1 is SGHDN, CDR2 FVKESK, per germline. The CDR3 runs 15 residues. Trimming at V came to 1 base and at J to 7 bases, leaving 6 bases not matched to a gene. The CDR3 loop is CASSQGGLAVEEQYF. Here the CDR3 DNA reads TGTGCCAGCAGCCAAGGGGGACTAGCGGTCGAGGAGCAGTACTTC.

The V and J genes are TRBV5-1 and TRBJ2-1; 10 nucleotides align to TRBD2. J was trimmed by 2 bases and V by 4 bases; bases with no gene match: 6. The germline gives CDR1 SGHRS, CDR2 YFSETQ. This CDR3 is 16 amino acids long. The CDR3 reads CASSPPLAGTYNEQFF. In nucleotides, the CDR3 is TGCGCCAGCAGCCCGCCACTAGCGGGAACCTACAATGAGCAGTTCTTC.

This chain uses TRBV13 with TRBJ1-6; no reliable D call. Trimming removed 3 bases from V and 0 bases from J, with 12 bases in between. Germline V lookup: CDR1 PRHDT, CDR2 FYEKMQ (reference sequence). The CDR3 length is 17 residues. The CDR3 sequence is CASSLRTLSSYNSPLHF. The CDR3 DNA is TGTGCCAGCAGCTTGAGGACCCTGAGCTCCTATAATTCACCCCTCCACTTT.

V usage is TRBV10-1 and J usage is TRBJ2-7; TRBD2 aligns across 7 bases. Germline values: CDR1 WNHNN, CDR2 SYGVQD (reference sequence). This CDR3 is 14 amino acids long. The V gene end was trimmed by 3 bases and the J gene end by 0 bases; junction bases not matched to a gene: 2. The chain's CDR3 is CASSDGRDSYEQYF. The CDR3 nucleotides are TGCGCCAGCAGTGATGGGAGGGACTCCTACGAGCAGTACTTC.

The genes are TRBV18 and TRBJ2-1; maybe TRBD2 (6 bases). There are 16 residues in the CDR3. V lost 5 bases to trimming and J lost 8 bases, with 22 bases between them. Germline lookup yields CDR1 KGHSH and CDR2 LQKENI. The CDR3 loop reads CASSFSSGETLHEQFF. Written as DNA, the CDR3 is TGTGCCAGCTCATTCTCCTCGGGGGAAACCTTACATGAGCAGTTCTTC.

The J gene is TRBJ1-6, the V gene TRBV5-1, with 8 nucleotides matching TRBD1. CDR3 length equals 17 residues. Germline V lookup: CDR1 SGHRS, CDR2 YFSETQ. J gave up 4 bases and V 4 bases, and 10 bases lay outside the gene matches. CDR3 residues: CASSQTGTGEYNSPLHF. CDR3 nucleotides: TGCGCCAGCAGCCAAACCGGGACAGGAGAATATAATTCACCCCTCCACTTT.

The chain links TRBV6-5 to TRBJ1-2; D gene ambiguous. This CDR3 has 11 residues. V lost 5 bases and J 7 bases, leaving 8 bases between the germline ends. CDR1 is MNHEY and CDR2 is SVGAGI in the germline V gene. CDR3 residues: CASSGAPGYTF. The CDR3 coding sequence is TGTGCCAGCAGTGGAGCCCCTGGCTACACCTTC.

This clone was observed once. The rearrangement uses TRBV9 and TRBJ1-2; D possibly corresponds to TRBD1 (5 bases). Trimming left V 0 bases short and J 0 bases short, with 12 bases between. The germline CDR1 and CDR2 sequences are SGDLS and YYNGEE. The CDR3 has 16 amino acids. This chain's CDR3 is CASSVGAGTSNYGYTF. The CDR3 DNA is TGTGCCAGCAGCGTAGGGGCAGGGACCTCTAACTATGGCTACACCTTC.

The chain couples TRBV5-1 to TRBJ2-7; 13 nucleotides agree with TRBD2. The V gene end was trimmed by 8 bases and the J gene end by 1 base; junction bases not matched to a gene: 6. The CDR3 runs to 15 residues. Germline loops: CDR1 SGHRS, CDR2 YFSETQ. CDR3 in DNA: TGCGCCAGTTCGACTAGCGGGGGGACATCCTACGAGCAGTACTTC. It translates to CASSTSGGTSYEQYF. Full variable domain (rest looked up from reference TRBV5-1 and TRBJ2-7): KAGVTQTPRYLIKTRGQQVTLSCSPISGHRSVSWYQQTPGQGLQFLFEYFSETQRNKGNFPGRFSGRQFSNSRSEMNVSTLELGDSALYLCASSTSGGTSYEQYFGPGTRLTVT.

The chain uses TRBV29-1 and TRBJ2-5, with 9 nucleotides matching TRBD1. The end of the DNA is better explained by TRBJ2-7, so the J call may be wrong. CDR1 and CDR2 from the germline V gene are SQVTM and ANQGSEA. The CDR3 contains 14 residues. Here the CDR3 DNA reads TGCAGCGTTGAGGACAGGGGAAACTCCTACGAGCAGTACTTC. Its protein product is CSVEDRGNSYEQYF.